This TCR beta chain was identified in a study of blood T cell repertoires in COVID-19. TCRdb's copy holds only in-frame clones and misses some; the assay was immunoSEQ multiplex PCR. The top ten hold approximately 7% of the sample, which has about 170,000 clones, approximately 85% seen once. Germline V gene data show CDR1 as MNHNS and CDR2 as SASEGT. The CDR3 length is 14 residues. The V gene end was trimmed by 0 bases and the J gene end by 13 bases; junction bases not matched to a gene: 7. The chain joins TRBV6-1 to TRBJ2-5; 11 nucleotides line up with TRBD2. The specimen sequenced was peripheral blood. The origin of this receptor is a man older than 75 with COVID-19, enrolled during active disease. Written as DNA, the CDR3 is TGTGCCAGCAGTGAAGCTCGGACTAGCGGGTCCGGGTACTTC. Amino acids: CASSEARTSGSGYF.